This T cell receptor (beta chain) was obtained from a study of CD8+ T cells in alopecia areata. As regards this clone: The antigen remains unidentified.

The treatment was: oral pan-JAK inhibitor, 5-10 mg twice daily. The investigators collected lesional scalp punch biopsies and peripheral blood from alopecia areata patients. Reverse transcription of extracted RNA yielded cDNA, which provided the sequencing template. Using immunoSEQ multiplex PCR, the repertoire was profiled, and TCRdb retains in-frame clones only, with some absent. In the table there are about 90,000 clones, 44% of which are singletons. General observations from the study: There was only one nonresponder, so it was unclear how baseline CD8+ expansion relates to response. Persistence in scalp and blood during tofacitinib was observed for many expanded lesional clones. For lesional scalp, especially alopecia totalis/universalis, clonality was higher than in normal scalp.

With V trimmed by 8 bases and J by 3 bases, 22 bases remained unmatched. The CDR3 contains 20 residues. CDR1 is MDHEN and CDR2 is SYDVKM in the germline V gene. The specimen was CD8+ T cells sorted from blood, collected at week 24, from a patient treated with tofacitinib. The clonotype originates from a human donor with alopecia areata. J is TRBJ2-2 and V is TRBV28; TRBD2 aligns across 9 bases. The CDR3 bases are TGTGCCAGCGACGACCTGGGACTAGCTAGAGCCGACGGTTACACCGGGGAGCTGTTTTTT. It translates to CASDDLGLARADGYTGELFF. The full variable domain, its missing parts supplied by reference TRBV28 and TRBJ2-2, is DVKVTQSSRYLVKRTGEKVFLECVQDMDHENMFWYRQDPGLGLRLIYFSYDVKMKEKGDIPEGYSVSREKKERFSLILESASTNQTSMYLCASDDLGLARADGYTGELFFGEGSRLTVL.